The TCR beta chain under discussion was sequenced for a study of blood T cell repertoires in COVID-19. Across the study: Samples came from the United States, Italy and Spain, spanning acute and convalescent COVID-19. T cells, B-cell-depleted T cells, or PBMCs supplied cDNA or gDNA.

CDR3 length: 13 residues. The V and J ends lost 9 bases and 1 base, in that order; junction bases with no gene match: 5. Per the germline V gene, CDR1 is SNHLY and CDR2 is FYNNEI. Produced via immunoSEQ multiplex PCR; TCRdb's table is partial and in-frame only. The sample lists approximately 220,000 clones, roughly 80% occurring once. This clone was recorded once. This receptor was taken from a woman in her 40s with active or convalescent COVID-19. The rearrangement uses TRBV2 and TRBJ2-5; 7 bases map to TRBD1. The sequenced sample was peripheral blood. The CDR3 nucleotides read TGTGCCAGGGGAGACAGGGTCCAAGAGACCCAGTACTTC. As protein: CARGDRVQETQYF.